This TCR beta chain was recovered during a study of T cell responses to AZD1222 COVID-19 vaccine. Overall study results and limits: Most donors were white British and more were female, and clonal diversity was possibly underestimated.

Pooling covered second doses at about 4 or about 12 weeks. TCRdb keeps only in-frame clones here, not all; method: immunoSEQ multiplex PCR. Of 110,000 or so clones in the sample, roughly 84% were seen once. About this clone itself: As yet, its antigen is unknown.

Sequencing used peripheral blood, obtained 28 days after the second AZD1222 dose. This TCR derives from an adult who received the AZD1222 COVID-19 vaccine.

The CDR3 loop reads CASSPSGGGSDTQYF. In DNA, the CDR3 is TGTGCCAGCTCACCCTCGGGCGGGGGGTCAGATACGCAGTATTTT. The J gene is TRBJ2-3, the V gene TRBV18; the match to TRBD2 covers 8 bases. V trimming: 3 bases; J trimming: 4 bases; junction bases outside the gene matches: 6. The CDR3 runs to 15 residues. Germline-derived CDR1 and CDR2 are KGHSH and LQKENI.